This TCR beta chain derives from a study of identical twins. CDR3 length: 15 amino acids. Trimming removed 8 bases at V and 3 bases at J, with 19 bases between. With no exceptions, donors were healthy Caucasians. A single record per CDR3 protein comes from TCRdb applying MiXCR to the 5' RACE reads. This sample has under 800,000 distinct CDR3 sequences, with 21% found just once. This clonotype has at least ten counts. This same sample was also part of a study on T cells expressing NK-cell markers. This second study says: It was sorted CD3+CD56-NKG2C+, CD3+CD56+NKG2C- and CD3+CD56+NKG2C+ T cells that provided the TCR beta repertoires. Dominance of the CD3+CD56-NKG2C+ fraction by these clonotypes also held in several donors.

The chain uses TRBV12-3 or TRBV12-4 and TRBJ2-5; D uncertain. Sequenced material: PBMCs. The receptor was isolated from a woman younger than 35 in good health. The CDR3 DNA sequence: TGTGCCAGCTCGACCGCCGGCGGTTTTGAAGAGACCCAGTACTTC. It is translated as CASSTAGGFEETQYF.